Listed here are 24 T cell receptor beta chains from one sample, sequenced in a study of identical twins. TCRdb reprocessed the 5' RACE reads with MiXCR, giving one entry per CDR3 protein. The sample comprises around 650,000 distinct CDR3 sequences, roughly 7.1% of which are singletons, and 1.6% rests with the top ten. These same records also appear under a second study, on yellow fever vaccine responses in identical twins.

Material: PBMCs. Receptors were obtained from a woman under 30 in good health.

The chain carries TRBV4-1 and TRBJ2-3; D gene unclear. This CDR3 contains 14 residues. CDR1 and CDR2 from the germline V gene are MGHRA and YSYEKL. V shed 1 base and J shed 3 bases, with 8 bases lying between them. CDR3 DNA sequence: TGCGCCAGCAGCCAAGTAGCTATTACAGATACGCAGTATTTT. Translated, it gives CASSQVAITDTQYF.

The gene calls are TRBV27 and TRBJ2-7; 9 bases fit TRBD2. V shed 4 bases and J 3 bases; nucleotides not matched to a gene: 10. Germline lookup yields CDR1 MNHEY and CDR2 SMNVEV (reference sequence). The CDR3 is made up of 16 amino acids. The CDR3 reads CASSWLAGAPFYEQYF. The CDR3 region has the DNA TGTGCCAGCAGTTGGTTAGCGGGAGCACCTTTCTACGAGCAGTACTTC.

The genes are TRBV18 and TRBJ2-7, with D hard to call. The CDR3 sequence is 14 residues long. V was cut by 2 bases and J by 0 bases, with 8 bases left in between. In germline, CDR1 is KGHSH, CDR2 LQKENI. CDR3 in amino acids: CASSPWADSYEQYV. CDR3 nucleotide sequence: TGTGCCAGCTCACCATGGGCAGACTCCTACGAGCAGTACGTC.

This clonotype was found a few times. The chain combines TRBV3-1 with TRBJ2-2; D gene unclear. The CDR3 consists of 14 residues. Germline values: CDR1 LGHDT, CDR2 YNNKEL (reference sequence). Trimming removed 1 base at V and 4 bases at J, with 7 bases between. CDR3 region: CASSQGISTGELFF. In DNA, the CDR3 is TGTGCCAGCAGCCAAGGAATTAGCACCGGGGAGCTGTTTTTT.

This clonotype was recorded many times. This chain links TRBV9 with TRBJ2-7; D not certain. Germline CDR1 reads SGDLS; CDR2 reads YYNGEE. Trimming pared 1 base from V and 2 bases from J, leaving 10 bases between. The CDR3 consists of 14 residues. DNA of the CDR3: TGTGCCAGCAGCGTAAGTGGCCTCACCTACGAGCAGTACTTC. It yields the protein CASSVSGLTYEQYF.

The chain recombines TRBV4-1 with TRBJ1-1; tentatively, D is TRBD1 (5 bases). The CDR3 is 16 residues long. Deletions cut 2 bases from V and 0 bases from J, with 13 bases between. Germline CDR1 and CDR2: MGHRA and YSYEKL. CDR3 loop: CASSQWVGTVNTEAFF. Here the CDR3 DNA reads TGCGCCAGCAGCCAATGGGTAGGGACGGTGAACACTGAAGCTTTCTTT.

This clonotype was recorded at least ten times. The rearrangement links TRBV3-1 to TRBJ2-7, with TRBD2 matching over 11 bases. The CDR3 totals 17 residues. V shed 1 base and J 7 bases; nucleotides not matched to a gene: 12. The germline CDR1 and CDR2 sequences are LGHDT and YNNKEL (reference sequence). The CDR3: CASSQGRGTSGKGEQYF. The CDR3 bases are TGTGCCAGCAGCCAAGGGAGAGGGACTAGCGGAAAGGGGGAGCAGTACTTC.

This clonotype was detected many times. J is TRBJ2-7 and V is TRBV3-1; D remains ambiguous. The CDR3 has 13 amino acids. From germline, CDR1 is LGHDT and CDR2 YNNKEL (reference sequence). V was clipped by 1 base and J by 3 bases, with 7 bases between them. CDR3 in amino acids: CASSQGNNYEQYF. In DNA form, the CDR3 reads TGTGCCAGCAGCCAAGGTAACAACTACGAGCAGTACTTC.

This chain links TRBV14 with TRBJ2-3; a weak D match, TRBD1 (6 bases). Per germline, CDR1 SGHDN and CDR2 FVKESK. Trimming took off 2 bases at V and 2 bases at J, with 11 bases between the two ends. The CDR3 is 15 residues long. The CDR3 nucleotides are TGTGCCAGCAGCCAACCTCGGACAGCCACAGATACGCAGTATTTT. Translated, it gives CASSQPRTATDTQYF.

This clonotype has a single count. The chain combines TRBV5-4 with TRBJ2-7; D uncertain. Trimming shortened V by 1 base and J by 5 bases, and 10 bases separated the two germline ends. CDR1 is SGHNT, CDR2 YYREEE, per germline (reference sequence). CDR3 length: 13 residues. The CDR3: CASSLIGTDEQYV. The CDR3 DNA reads TGTGCCAGCAGCTTGATTGGCACCGACGAGCAGTACGTC.

Many counts were recorded for this clonotype. V is TRBV12-3 or TRBV12-4 and J is TRBJ1-5; D uncertain. CDR3 size: 12 residues. Trimming shortened V by 10 bases and J by 0 bases, and 7 bases separated the two germline ends. The CDR3 region is CATCSSNQPQHF. CDR3 nucleotide sequence: TGTGCCACCTGTAGTAGCAATCAGCCCCAGCATTTT.

The CDR3 here is CSAYTGYEQYF. The DNA for the CDR3 is TGCAGTGCTTATACTGGCTACGAGCAGTACTTC. The chain combines TRBV20-1 with TRBJ2-7, with D uncertain. The CDR3 sequence is 11 residues long. Per the germline V gene, CDR1 is DFQATT and CDR2 is SNEGSKA (reference sequence). Trimming removed 5 bases from V and 3 bases from J, with 8 bases in between.

In its sample, this clonotype was seen a few times. The rearrangement links TRBV5-1 to TRBJ2-7, with a possible D match to TRBD1 (6 bases). The CDR3 is made up of 15 amino acids. Trimming shortened V by 0 bases and J by 2 bases, and 12 bases separated the two germline ends. From germline, CDR1 is SGHRS and CDR2 YFSETQ. The CDR3 reads CASSLVGQGPYEQYF. CDR3 in DNA: TGCGCCAGCAGCTTGGTCGGTCAGGGGCCCTACGAGCAGTACTTC.

The V and J genes are TRBV10-2 and TRBJ2-1; D unresolved. Trimming left V 3 bases short and J 5 bases short, with 5 bases between. CDR3 size: 12 residues. Germline CDR1 reads WSHSY; CDR2 reads SAAADI. CDR3 coding DNA: TGCGCCAGCAGTGATCAGGACAATGAGCAGTTCTTC. Translating gives CASSDQDNEQFF.

This chain joins TRBV12-3 or TRBV12-4 and TRBJ2-6; 12 positions match TRBD2. The trim removed 1 base at V and 2 bases at J, leaving 12 bases unmatched. The CDR3 is 21 residues long. CDR3 nucleotides: TGTGCCAGCAGTTTAGTTAGGTCGTCTAGCGGGAGGGCCCCTGGGGCCAACGTCCTGACTTTC. Its protein product is CASSLVRSSSGRAPGANVLTF.

The chain employs TRBV13 and TRBJ2-5; D possibly corresponds to TRBD1 (6 bases). The germline V gene has CDR1 PRHDT and CDR2 FYEKMQ (reference sequence). The CDR3 is 16 residues long. V was shortened by 3 bases and J by 4 bases, with 18 bases between the two germline ends. The CDR3 reads CASSLDENRDRETQYF. The CDR3 DNA sequence: TGTGCCAGCAGCTTGGATGAAAACAGGGATCGAGAGACCCAGTACTTC.

The chain employs TRBV7-9 and TRBJ2-7; 8 nucleotides agree with TRBD2. The CDR3 covers 15 residues. Germline CDR1 is SEHNR and CDR2 is FQNEAQ (reference sequence). V lost 0 bases, J lost 6 bases, and 7 bases stayed unmatched. CDR3 protein: CASSLASGSLGEQYF. The CDR3 bases are TGTGCCAGCAGCTTAGCCAGCGGGAGTCTCGGCGAGCAGTACTTC.

This sequence joins TRBV7-9 and TRBJ2-3; 9 bases are a match to TRBD1. Germline V gives CDR1 SEHNR, CDR2 FQNEAQ (reference sequence). The CDR3 loop spans 15 amino acids. With V trimmed by 5 bases and J by 6 bases, 9 bases remained unmatched. CDR3 DNA: TGTGCCAGCAGCCCCCGGACAGGGGAATGGGATACGCAGTATTTT. Translation gives CASSPRTGEWDTQYF.

The chain combines TRBV11-2 with TRBJ1-1; 9 bases match TRBD1. Germline V gene sequence: CDR1 SGHAT, CDR2 FQNNGV. Trimming cost V 3 bases and J 4 bases; bases outside gene matches: 6. The CDR3 runs to 15 residues. Here the CDR3 reads CASSFTGGVGTEAFF. In DNA, the CDR3 is TGTGCCAGCAGCTTCACAGGGGGCGTGGGCACTGAAGCTTTCTTT.

This clonotype was recorded a few times. CDR3 loop: CASIGYNRGYTF. CDR3 sequence (DNA): TGTGCCAGCATAGGGTATAACCGGGGCTACACCTTC. The chain joins TRBV5-6 to TRBJ1-2; D is unresolved. This CDR3 has 12 amino acids. Trimming stripped 6 bases from V and 8 bases from J, with 14 bases between. Germline CDR1 is SGHDT and CDR2 is YYEEEE.

In its sample, this clonotype was seen a few times. The V gene is TRBV9, the J gene TRBJ1-2; tentative D call: TRBD1 (6 bases). In germline, CDR1 is SGDLS, CDR2 YYNGEE. There are 15 residues in the CDR3. The V end was cut by 0 bases, the J end by 5 bases, with 14 bases between. CDR3 bases: TGTGCCAGCAGCGTAGAACCGGGCACAGGGTATGGCTACACCTTC. Its protein is CASSVEPGTGYGYTF.

The sample holds a few counts of this clonotype. This rearrangement joins TRBV12-3 or TRBV12-4 to TRBJ1-2; weak D call: TRBD1 (5 bases). V dropped 5 bases and J dropped 5 bases, with 15 bases sitting between them. CDR3 length equals 14 residues. DNA of the CDR3: TGTGCCAGCAGTCTGTCCGGGACGTCGTATGGCTACACCTTC. Amino acid sequence: CASSLSGTSYGYTF.

This chain links TRBV15 with TRBJ1-5, with 7 nucleotides matching TRBD1. Germline-derived CDR1 and CDR2 are LNHNV and YYDKDF (reference sequence). The CDR3 sequence is 15 residues long. With 4 bases clipped from V and 2 bases from J, the junction kept 5 bases outside the gene matches. This CDR3 is CATSIEGAGNQPQHF. The CDR3 DNA follows: TGTGCCACCAGCATCGAGGGGGCTGGCAATCAGCCCCAGCATTTT.

This clonotype was picked up many times. The rearrangement joins TRBV12-3 or TRBV12-4 to TRBJ2-1, with a weak D call TRBD1 (6 bases). The V end lost 2 bases, the J end lost 5 bases, and 13 bases lay between the germline ends. There are 15 residues in the CDR3. In DNA form, the CDR3 reads TGTGCCAGCAGTTTATGGGGGCAGACGGACAATGAGCAGTTCTTC. Its translation is CASSLWGQTDNEQFF.